This T cell receptor beta chain is drawn from a study of shared T cell receptors in the human thymus. The CDR3 has 16 residues. CDR1 is MNHEY, CDR2 SMNVEV, per germline (reference sequence). Trimming took off 2 bases at V and 4 bases at J, with 17 bases between the two ends. The data were produced by immunoSEQ multiplex PCR, yet TCRdb's version contains in-frame clones alone and is incomplete. The data contain 640,000 or so clones, around 87% of them singletons. These same records also appear under a second study, on human thymus T cells. That source reports: It was healthy Finnish infants having corrective surgery for congenital heart defects who were the donors. An apparent bias in V and J gene usage was seen in thymic and blood repertoires.

The clonotype comes from a boy under three years old with a congenital heart defect. Sequenced material: thymocytes. The V gene is TRBV27, the J gene TRBJ1-2; D might be TRBD1 (6 bases). In DNA form, the CDR3 reads TGTGCCAGCAGTTTAAAATCGACAGGCTTTCCCTATGGCTACACCTTC. Protein: CASSLKSTGFPYGYTF.